The 27 T cell receptor beta chains below come from one sample, sequenced in a study of T cells after yellow fever vaccination. TCRdb redid the calling of the 5' RACE reads with MiXCR, one entry per CDR3 protein. The sample lists approximately 330,000 distinct CDR3 sequences, roughly 3.9% occurring once. Sequences were derived from PBMCs, sampled 5 days after the yellow fever booster vaccination. These receptors originate from a young man who received the YFV17D yellow fever vaccine.

This clonotype was recorded at least ten times. The rearrangement links TRBV25-1 to TRBJ2-3; weak D call: TRBD1 (6 bases). There are 19 residues in the CDR3. Trimming pared 2 bases from V and 0 bases from J, leaving 21 bases between. CDR1 is MGHDK, CDR2 SYGVNS, per germline. The CDR3 nucleotides read TGTGCCAGCAGTGAAGAATTTACCGGGACACCTGTTAGCACAGATACGCAGTATTTT. Amino acids: CASSEEFTGTPVSTDTQYF.

This clonotype turned up a few times. The chain recombines TRBV20-1 with TRBJ2-1; D may be TRBD1 or TRBD2 (6 bases each). The CDR3 runs to 15 residues. With 0 bases removed from V and 4 bases from J, the gap between germline ends came to 13 bases. The germline gives CDR1 DFQATT, CDR2 SNEGSKA (reference sequence). For the CDR3, the DNA is TGCAGTGCTAGAGATTTAGGGGGAGGTTACAATGAGCAGTTCTTC. Its protein product is CSARDLGGGYNEQFF.

This clonotype was seen repeatedly, ten times or more. This chain joins TRBV5-1 and TRBJ2-1, with a possible D match to TRBD2 (7 bases). Germline CDR1 reads SGHRS; CDR2 reads YFSETQ. The CDR3 spans 13 residues. CDR3 loop: CATLGGALNEQFF. CDR3 bases: TGCGCAACCCTTGGGGGGGCGTTAAATGAGCAGTTCTTC.

This clonotype was seen repeatedly, ten times or more. This chain links TRBV7-9 with TRBJ1-6; 10 positions match TRBD1. This CDR3 spans 15 amino acids. J gave up 7 bases and V 4 bases, and 4 bases lay outside the gene matches. CDR1 and CDR2 from the germline V gene are SEHNR and FQNEAQ (reference sequence). In DNA, the CDR3 is TGTGCCAGCAGCTCTGGGACAGGGGCCAATTCACCCCTCCACTTT. Amino acids: CASSSGTGANSPLHF.

This clonotype was counted a few times. The V gene is TRBV14, the J gene TRBJ1-3; D gene uncertain. Deletions cut 1 base from V and 0 bases from J, with 10 bases between. This CDR3 has 16 amino acids. Germline V gives CDR1 SGHDN, CDR2 FVKESK. This CDR3 is CASSQVRANSGNTIYF. CDR3 nucleotide sequence: TGTGCCAGCAGCCAAGTGAGGGCAAACTCTGGAAACACCATATATTTT.

This clonotype was recorded at least ten times. This chain links TRBV9 with TRBJ1-1; unclear D gene. V lost 0 bases, J lost 1 base, and 7 bases lay in between. The CDR3 loop spans 14 amino acids. Germline assignment: CDR1 SGDLS and CDR2 YYNGEE. CDR3 sequence reads: CASSVVGQNTEAFF. The CDR3, as DNA: TGTGCCAGCAGCGTAGTAGGGCAGAACACTGAAGCTTTCTTT.

The chain combines TRBV27 with TRBJ2-1, with 11 nucleotides matching TRBD2. Trimming at V came to 5 bases and at J to 6 bases, leaving 6 bases not matched to a gene. CDR3 length equals 15 residues. The germline gives CDR1 MNHEY, CDR2 SMNVEV (reference sequence). For the CDR3, the DNA is TGTGCCAGCAGTCTCAGACTAGCGGGGATCAATGAGCAGTTCTTC. It codes for CASSLRLAGINEQFF.

This clonotype was observed at least ten times. J is TRBJ2-5 and V is TRBV7-2; TRBD1 agrees at 8 bases. The CDR3 length is 17 residues. V gave up 5 bases and J gave up 5 bases; unmatched junction bases: 16. CDR1 and CDR2 (germline): SGHTA, FQGNSA. CDR3 in DNA: TGTGCCAGCAGCCCCCCTGGTGGGACAGGCCCCGCGGAGACCCAGTACTTC. Amino acids: CASSPPGGTGPAETQYF.

This clonotype was picked up a small number of times. It may be a read error: a sequence one base away is much more abundant. This CDR3 is CASSHSGTGYNEQFF. The DNA of the CDR3 is TGTGCCAGCAGCCACTCCGGGACAGGGTACAATGAGCAGTTCTTC. This rearrangement joins TRBV7-3 to TRBJ2-1; TRBD1 agrees at 9 bases. The V gene's germline CDR1 is SGHTA and CDR2 FQGTGA. The CDR3 loop spans 15 amino acids. V was clipped by 5 bases and J by 4 bases; unmatched bases: 6.

A few counts support this clonotype. The gene calls are TRBV15 and TRBJ2-7, with D uncertain. CDR1 is LNHNV, CDR2 YYDKDF, per germline (reference sequence). CDR3 length equals 13 residues. The ends were cut back, 5 bases at V and 1 base at J, with 9 bases in the middle. CDR3 in amino acids: CATSGRVSYEQYF. The DNA for the CDR3 is TGTGCCACCAGCGGTAGAGTTTCCTACGAGCAGTACTTC.

This clonotype was seen ten or more times. CDR3 sequence reads: CSVEEGQGQYF. CDR3 coding DNA: TGCAGCGTTGAAGAGGGACAGGGTCAGTACTTC. J is TRBJ2-4 and V is TRBV29-1, with 9 bases that match TRBD1. The CDR3 contains 11 residues. V shed 0 bases and J 12 bases; nucleotides not matched to a gene: 0. CDR1 and CDR2 (germline): SQVTM, ANQGSEA.

The V gene is TRBV4-2, the J gene TRBJ2-1; D uncertain. Germline V lookup: CDR1 LGHNA, CDR2 YNFKEQ. The CDR3 runs to 12 residues. V gave up 3 bases and J gave up 7 bases, with 7 bases separating them. CDR3 coding DNA: TGTGCCAGCAGCCAGGACCAAAATGAGCAGTTCTTC. This translates into CASSQDQNEQFF.

The chain couples TRBV7-2 to TRBJ1-1; possible D gene TRBD1, 6 bases. Trimming removed 5 bases from V and 11 bases from J, with 21 bases in between. CDR1 is SGHTA, CDR2 FQGNSA, per germline. The CDR3 length is 14 residues. The CDR3 DNA reads TGTGCCAGCAGCCCTTCCACCTCGACAGGCCGCGCTTTCTTT. Translated: CASSPSTSTGRAFF. The entire variable domain, with the rest obtained from reference TRBV7-2 and TRBJ1-1, is as follows: GAGVSQSPSNKVTEKGKDVELRCDPISGHTALYWYRQSLGQGLEFLIYFQGNSAPDKSGLPSDRFSAERTGGSVSTLTIQRTQQEDSAVYLCASSPSTSTGRAFFGQGTRLTVV.

The chain carries TRBV9 and TRBJ2-1; D remains unclear. With 2 bases removed from V and 4 bases from J, the gap between germline ends came to 7 bases. Per germline, CDR1 SGDLS and CDR2 YYNGEE. This CDR3 has 13 residues. CDR3 DNA: TGTGCCAGCAGCGTGTCACAATACAATGAGCAGTTCTTC. Translated: CASSVSQYNEQFF.

The J gene is TRBJ2-2, the V gene TRBV5-5, with D perhaps TRBD2 (6 bases). With 4 bases removed from V and 3 bases from J, the gap between germline ends came to 13 bases. Germline CDR1 reads SGHKS; CDR2 reads YYEKEE (reference sequence). The length of the CDR3 is 15 residues. The CDR3 sequence: CASSGGRSYTGELFF. CDR3 bases: TGTGCCAGCAGCGGAGGGCGGTCCTACACCGGGGAGCTGTTTTTT.

This clonotype came up many times. The V and J genes are TRBV28 and TRBJ2-3; the D gene is possibly TRBD1 (5 bases). This CDR3 is 11 amino acids long. The V and J ends lost 6 bases and 11 bases respectively, with 12 bases between them. Germline assignment: CDR1 MDHEN and CDR2 SYDVKM. This chain's CDR3 is CASSIRGEQYF. CDR3 coding DNA: TGTGCCAGCAGCATAAGGGGTGAGCAGTATTTT.

The chain links TRBV20-1 to TRBJ1-2, with D maybe TRBD1 (5 bases). The V end was cut by 6 bases, the J end by 8 bases, with 16 bases between. The CDR3 spans 12 residues. The germline CDR1 and CDR2 sequences are DFQATT and SNEGSKA (reference sequence). In DNA, the CDR3 is TGCAGTGCGTGGACACTCAGGGAGGGCTACACCTTC. Its protein product is CSAWTLREGYTF.

The chain employs TRBV28 and TRBJ1-1; perhaps TRBD1 as D (5 bases). The germline CDR1 and CDR2 sequences are MDHEN and SYDVKM. Trimming removed 3 bases from V and 6 bases from J, with 11 bases in between. CDR3 size: 13 residues. The CDR3 is CASSLGVGPEAFF. CDR3 bases: TGTGCCAGCAGTTTGGGGGTAGGTCCTGAAGCTTTCTTT.

The chain couples TRBV4-3 to TRBJ1-1; D gene ambiguous. With 0 bases removed from V and 6 bases from J, the gap between germline ends came to 8 bases. Germline CDR1 is LGHNA and CDR2 is YSLEER. This CDR3 has 13 amino acids. CDR3 residues: CASSQDWGSEAFF. The CDR3 DNA is TGCGCCAGCAGCCAAGATTGGGGTTCTGAAGCTTTCTTT.

Only a few counts were recorded for this clonotype. The genes are TRBV14 and TRBJ1-4, with TRBD1 as a possible D gene (6 bases). The germline V gene has CDR1 SGHDN and CDR2 FVKESK. This CDR3 region has 17 residues. Trimming shortened V by 3 bases and J by 0 bases, and 14 bases separated the two germline ends. CDR3: CASSQGHGAATNEKLFF. CDR3 DNA: TGTGCCAGCAGCCAGGGACATGGGGCTGCAACTAATGAAAAACTGTTTTTT. Full variable domain (outside the CDR3, taken from reference TRBV14 and TRBJ1-4): EAGVTQFPSHSVIEKGQTVTLRCDPISGHDNLYWYRRVMGKEIKFLLHFVKESKQDESGMPNNRFLAERTGGTYSTLKVQPAELEDSGVYFCASSQGHGAATNEKLFFGSGTQLSVL.

V and J are TRBV6-5 and TRBJ2-7; the D gene is possibly TRBD1 (5 bases). The V gene's germline CDR1 is MNHEY and CDR2 SVGAGI. The CDR3 has 15 amino acids. V lost 2 bases and J lost 5, with 16 bases in between. This chain's CDR3 is CASSYNPGLSDEQYF. CDR3 DNA: TGTGCCAGCAGTTACAACCCAGGGTTAAGCGACGAGCAGTACTTC.

In its sample, this clonotype was seen many times. The rearrangement joins TRBV7-2 to TRBJ2-1; D is unclear. V shed 5 bases and J shed 0 bases, with 8 bases lying between them. This CDR3 has 14 residues. Per the germline V gene, CDR1 is SGHTA and CDR2 is FQGNSA. The CDR3 loop reads CASSPPGSYNEQFF. The CDR3 DNA is TGTGCCAGCAGCCCCCCGGGCTCCTACAATGAGCAGTTCTTC.

The rearrangement joins TRBV19 to TRBJ1-6, with 7 bases aligning to TRBD1. The CDR3 totals 15 residues. CDR1 is LNHDA and CDR2 is SQIVND in the germline V gene (reference sequence). With 5 bases clipped from V and 6 bases from J, the junction kept 7 bases outside the gene matches. Written as DNA, the CDR3 is TGTGCCAGTAGTGAAACAGGGGTGCGTAATTCACCCCTCCACTTT. This translates into CASSETGVRNSPLHF. The full variable domain, completed using reference TRBV19 and TRBJ1-6, is DGGITQSPKYLFRKEGQNVTLSCEQNLNHDAMYWYRQDPGQGLRLIYYSQIVNDFQKGDIAEGYSVSREKKESFPLTVTSAQKNPTAFYLCASSETGVRNSPLHFGNGTRLTVT.

This clonotype turned up a few times. CDR3 region: CASSYSRVTEAFF. The CDR3 region has the DNA TGTGCCAGCAGTTACTCGCGTGTTACTGAAGCTTTCTTT. The chain recombines TRBV6-5 with TRBJ1-1; D uncertain. Germline lookup yields CDR1 MNHEY and CDR2 SVGAGI. V lost 0 bases to trimming and J lost 5 bases, with 7 bases between them. This CDR3 is 13 amino acids long.

This clonotype was counted only a few times. The rearrangement links TRBV6-6 to TRBJ2-2; 7 bases match TRBD1. The germline V gene encodes CDR1 MNHNY and CDR2 SVGAGI (reference sequence). V trimming: 4 bases; J trimming: 1 base; junction bases outside the gene matches: 3. The CDR3 totals 15 residues. This CDR3 reads CASSLQGRNTGELFF. CDR3 in DNA: TGTGCCAGCAGTTTACAGGGGAGGAACACCGGGGAGCTGTTTTTT.

This clonotype occurred many times. The J gene is TRBJ2-1, the V gene TRBV4-1; D possibly matches TRBD1 or TRBD2 (5 bases each). The CDR3 consists of 13 residues. V shed 1 base and J shed 9 bases, with 10 bases lying between them. Germline values: CDR1 MGHRA, CDR2 YSYEKL. The CDR3, as DNA: TGCGCCAGCAGCCAAGTTCCAGGGAGTGAGCAGTTCTTC. Translated, it gives CASSQVPGSEQFF.

This chain links TRBV6-5 with TRBJ2-1, with TRBD2 matching 11 bases. In germline, CDR1 is MNHEY, CDR2 SVGAGI. The CDR3 consists of 18 residues. V lost 0 bases to trimming and J lost 1 base; unmatched junction nucleotides: 5. The CDR3 loop reads CASSYSSGGAESYNEQFF. The CDR3 DNA sequence: TGTGCCAGCAGTTACTCTAGCGGGGGGGCCGAGTCCTACAATGAGCAGTTCTTC.